This TCR beta chain was identified in a study of T cells after yellow fever vaccination (dated by TCRdb to between 2018 and 2021). In terms of the full investigation: Libraries from fractions with low cell numbers were prepared with the SMART-Seq v4 Ultra Low Input RNA kit. Two healthy male donors, one aged 18 to 30 and one aged 30 to 40 years, made up the cohort. To track T-cell clones before and after primary and booster YFV17D yellow fever vaccination, bulk TCR alpha and beta repertoires were sequenced longitudinally. Bulk PBMC replicates and cell subsets were isolated from blood drawn at multiple timepoints before and after both primary and secondary immunization. Beyond this particular receptor, the publication reports: Computational filtering was needed because FACS-sorted repertoires could contain abundant contaminating clonotypes from the bulk population. Most clones expanded after primary vaccination were re-detected after the booster (almost 97% of CD4 and around nine tenths of CD8), suggesting broad memory maintenance. The study included only a couple of donors, which limits how far the findings can be generalized. Compared with the primary T-cell response, the secondary T-cell response was weaker but faster, peaking on day 5 rather than day 15. A small share of clonotypes occurred in both CD4 and CD8 compartments, likely arising from convergent recombination.

In its sample, this clonotype was seen a few times. Its cognate antigen has yet to be identified. It has no much larger one-base neighbor in the sample; base qualities were not kept. The sample's treatment or condition label, decoded: live attenuated yellow fever vaccine strain. Two biological replicates of bulk PBMCs were collected at each blood-draw timepoint. A standard Ficoll-Paque protocol was used to isolate PBMCs from peripheral blood. TriZol was used to extract RNA from bulk PBMCs, from CD4 and CD8 fractions, and from dextramer-positive and dextramer-negative fractions. TCR cDNA was made using 5'RACE template switching, a step that added a universal primer site and unique molecular identifiers. Priming of cDNA synthesis was performed from both the TCR alpha and TCR beta constant segments. Library amplification involved two PCR steps, and the second step added sample barcodes and sequencing adapters. Sequencing of libraries was done on Illumina HiSeq 2500 (2x100 bp) or NovaSeq (2x150 bp). Per the source publication's procedure: Demultiplexing of reads and collapsing into UMI consensus sequences were performed with MIGEC, and V(D)J alignment was carried out with MiXCR. Vaccine-responding clonotypes were identified with edgeR using replicate PBMC samples, with FDR below 0.01 and a log2 fold change above 5 up to day 15 being required. Each bulk clonotype received a CD4 or CD8 identity based on whether the sequenced CD4 or CD8 repertoire contained that clonotype at higher abundance. TCRdb reprocessing: public reads trimmed at Q25 with fastp, clones called with MiXCR, in-frame beta chains kept. Here each entry gathers all rows of one CDR3 protein and keeps the most common genes and DNA. Clone size and V and J calls follow TCRdb, not the original study. Within this sample are roughly 500,000 distinct CDR3 sequences, with roughly 19% of them counted one time only. The ten largest clonotypes hold around 15% of the sample.

The sequenced sample was PBMCs, obtained 15 days after the yellow fever booster vaccination. The clonotype originates from a man younger than 40 who received the YFV17D yellow fever vaccine.

The CDR3 in this case is CASSDWGGSYEQYF. The nucleotides read TGTGCCAGCAGTGACTGGGGGGGTTCCTACGAGCAGTACTTC. The chain employs TRBV7-2 and TRBJ2-7; 7 junctional bases match TRBD2. According to the germline V gene, CDR1 reads SGHTA and CDR2 reads FQGNSA. The CDR3 starts with the cysteine, ends with the phenylalanine, and has 14 residues. Only the CDR3 region is kept as DNA, spanning 42 bases read in frame from base 1. The germline V end is reduced by 6 bases and the J end by 1 base; junction bases left unmatched: 6. The CDR3 plus the reference TRBV7-2 and TRBJ2-7 genes for the other parts give the full variable domain: GAGVSQSPSNKVTEKGKDVELRCDPISGHTALYWYRQSLGQGLEFLIYFQGNSAPDKSGLPSDRFSAERTGGSVSTLTIQRTQQEDSAVYLCASSDWGGSYEQYFGPGTRLTVT.